The clone carrying this T cell receptor beta chain was observed once. Methods used by the authors: Researchers report that nucleated cell counts were estimated from reference gene primer amplification. This table comes from immunoSEQ multiplex PCR, and its TCRdb copy is limited to in-frame clones, with some not included. The DNA gave D and trimming, while V, J and clone size come from that table. This table has 140,000 or so clones, about 76% appearing once. Per the germline V gene, CDR1 is SGHVS and CDR2 is FQNEAQ. This CDR3 region has 16 residues. Trimming took off 4 bases at V and 1 base at J, with 16 bases between the two ends. This sample was taken from a study of blood T cell repertoires in COVID-19. Turning to the study itself: Donors in the United States, Italy and Spain gave samples during acute or convalescent COVID-19. T cells, B-cell-depleted T cells, or PBMCs supplied cDNA or gDNA.

The material sequenced was peripheral blood. The rearrangement joins TRBV7-8 to TRBJ2-5, with D possibly TRBD2 on 5 matching bases. The receptor comes from a human donor in a cohort sampled during active COVID-19. CDR3: CASSSLGARTQETQYF. CDR3 nucleotide sequence: TGTGCCAGCAGCTCCCTGGGAGCGCGGACCCAAGAGACCCAGTACTTC.